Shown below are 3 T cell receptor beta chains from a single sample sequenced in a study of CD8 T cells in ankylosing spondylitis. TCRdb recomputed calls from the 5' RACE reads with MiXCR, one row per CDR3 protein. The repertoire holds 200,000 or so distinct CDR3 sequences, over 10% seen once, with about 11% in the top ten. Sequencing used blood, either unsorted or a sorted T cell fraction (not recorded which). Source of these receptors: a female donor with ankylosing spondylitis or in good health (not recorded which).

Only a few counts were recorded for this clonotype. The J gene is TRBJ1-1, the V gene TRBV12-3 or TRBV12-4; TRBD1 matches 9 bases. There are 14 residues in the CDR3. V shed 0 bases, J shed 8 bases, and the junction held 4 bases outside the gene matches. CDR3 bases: TGTGCCAGCAGTTTAGCGCGGACAGGGGCCGAAGCTTTCTTT. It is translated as CASSLARTGAEAFF.

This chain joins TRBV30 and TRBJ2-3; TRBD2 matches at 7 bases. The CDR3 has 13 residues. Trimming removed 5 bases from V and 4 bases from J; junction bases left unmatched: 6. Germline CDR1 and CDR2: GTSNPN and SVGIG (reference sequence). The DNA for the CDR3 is TGTGCCTGGGCACGCCGGGAGGCAGATACGCAGTATTTT. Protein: CAWARREADTQYF.

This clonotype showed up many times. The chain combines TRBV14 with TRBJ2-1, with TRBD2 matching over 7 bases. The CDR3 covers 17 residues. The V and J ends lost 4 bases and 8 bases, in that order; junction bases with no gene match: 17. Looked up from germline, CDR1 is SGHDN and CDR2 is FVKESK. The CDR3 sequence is CASSLLKTPSGAHEQFF. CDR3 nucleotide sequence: TGTGCCAGCAGCCTCCTAAAAACTCCTAGCGGAGCGCATGAGCAGTTCTTC.